The next 18 T cell receptor beta chains were all read from a single sample in a study of T cells after yellow fever vaccination. In TCRdb, the 5' RACE reads were re-called with MiXCR into one record per CDR3 protein. The repertoire holds roughly 120,000 distinct CDR3 sequences, with 7.2% as singletons. The source was CD4+ T cells sorted from PBMCs, collected approximately 47 days after the first yellow fever vaccination. The receptor source for this set is a young man who received the YFV17D yellow fever vaccine.

This clonotype was detected ten times or more. V usage is TRBV4-3 and J usage is TRBJ2-3; tentative D call: TRBD1 (7 bases). Germline V gene lookup returns CDR1 LGHNA and CDR2 YSLEER. The CDR3 loop spans 17 amino acids. V was cut by 0 bases and J by 4 bases, with 17 bases left in between. The CDR3 DNA sequence: TGCGCCAGCAGCCAAGATCTGGCCAGGGGGGTACCAGATACGCAGTATTTT. This encodes CASSQDLARGVPDTQYF.

At least ten counts were recorded for this clonotype. The chain joins TRBV7-2 to TRBJ1-2; TRBD1 matches at 8 bases. This CDR3 has 13 residues. J lost 8 bases, V lost 2 bases, and 4 bases had no gene match. The germline gives CDR1 SGHTA, CDR2 FQGNSA. The CDR3 DNA follows: TGTGCCAGCAGCTTATTACAGGGGGTAGGCTACACCTTC. It translates to CASSLLQGVGYTF.

There are many counts of this clonotype. DNA of the CDR3: TGTGCCAGCAGCGTCGGGTTCGGCGACTACGAGCAGTACTTC. Protein sequence: CASSVGFGDYEQYF. The chain recombines TRBV7-6 with TRBJ2-7; D ambiguous. The ends were cut back, 5 bases at V and 3 bases at J, with 14 bases in the middle. Germline V gene lookup returns CDR1 SGHVS and CDR2 FNYEAQ. The CDR3 totals 14 residues.

With regard to this clonotype: A much larger clone lies one base from this, so it may be a read error. V usage is TRBV11-3 and J usage is TRBJ2-5, with D perhaps matching TRBD1 (5 bases). Germline V CDR1 and CDR2: SGHNT, YENEEA. The CDR3 runs to 14 residues. The CDR3 sequence: CASSLKGARETRYF. The CDR3 nucleotides read TGTGCCAGCAGCCTAAAAGGGGCAAGAGAGACCCGGTACTTC.

This clonotype came up a few times. CDR3 sequence reads: CASSPNKETQYF. CDR3 in DNA: TGTGCCAGCAGCCCTAACAAGGAGACCCAGTACTTC. V is TRBV3-1 and J is TRBJ2-5, with D hard to call. Trimming cost V 4 bases and J 5 bases, with 8 bases left between them. CDR3 length equals 12 residues. Germline CDR1 reads LGHDT; CDR2 reads YNNKEL (reference sequence).

There are many counts of this clonotype. The genes are TRBV6-6 and TRBJ1-3, with D unresolved. Germline-derived CDR1 and CDR2 are MNHNY and SVGAGI (reference sequence). The CDR3 is made up of 13 amino acids. Trimming took off 6 bases at V and 0 bases at J, with 6 bases between the two ends. The CDR3 DNA reads as TGTGCCAGCAGCCCACGCTCTGGAAACACCATATATTTT. It codes for CASSPRSGNTIYF.

In this sample, this clonotype turned up a few times. The rearrangement uses TRBV28 and TRBJ1-2, with D possibly TRBD1 on 5 matching bases. This CDR3 is 14 amino acids long. The germline gives CDR1 MDHEN, CDR2 SYDVKM. The ends were cut back, 2 bases at V and 8 bases at J, with 15 bases in the middle. CDR3 region: CASSLRGGGYGYTF. The CDR3, as DNA: TGTGCCAGCAGTTTAAGGGGTGGGGGGTACGGCTACACCTTC.

Many counts were recorded for this clonotype. The chain joins TRBV6-2 or TRBV6-3 to TRBJ2-7; TRBD1 matches 9 bases. CDR1 is MNHEY, CDR2 SVGEGT, per germline. J lost 3 bases, V lost 4 bases, and 10 bases had no gene match. This CDR3 comprises 16 residues. The DNA of the CDR3 is TGTGCCAGCAGTTTCCGGACAGGGGTGCGGTACTACGAGCAGTACTTC. This encodes CASSFRTGVRYYEQYF.

This clonotype occurred a few times. The genes are TRBV5-1 and TRBJ2-5; TRBD1 aligns across 7 bases. V lost 4 bases, J lost 2 bases, and 5 bases stayed unmatched. Germline assignment: CDR1 SGHRS and CDR2 YFSETQ. The CDR3 length is 14 residues. The CDR3 DNA sequence: TGCGCCAGCAGCCTCGGGACAGAACAAGAGACCCAGTACTTC. This encodes CASSLGTEQETQYF.

V is TRBV3-1 and J is TRBJ2-7; 7 nucleotides align to TRBD1. Germline CDR1 LGHDT, CDR2 YNNKEL (reference sequence). Trimming took 1 base from V and 7 from J; bases not matched to a gene: 10. This CDR3 contains 15 residues. The CDR3 nucleotides read TGTGCCAGCAGCCAAGGTGTTGTAGGGGGCGAAGAGCAGTACTTC. Its translation is CASSQGVVGGEEQYF.

This clonotype was observed at least ten times. This chain connects TRBV5-1 to TRBJ2-1; 10 bases are shared with TRBD2. Trimming removed 5 bases from V and 3 bases from J; junction bases left unmatched: 5. CDR1 and CDR2 from the germline V gene are SGHRS and YFSETQ. This CDR3 is built from 15 residues. Here the CDR3 DNA reads TGCGCCAGCAGTGACCTAGCGGGGGACTACAATGAGCAGTTCTTC. It encodes CASSDLAGDYNEQFF.

This clonotype was recorded at least ten times. The chain has TRBV6-1 and TRBJ2-5; D is unresolved. CDR3 length: 14 residues. V lost 6 bases and J 2 bases, leaving 13 bases between the germline ends. The germline V gene encodes CDR1 MNHNS and CDR2 SASEGT. CDR3 bases: TGTGCCAGCAGCCTACCTCCGCAGCAAGAGACCCAGTACTTC. Translated: CASSLPPQQETQYF.

This clonotype came up many times. The rearrangement uses TRBV6-5 and TRBJ2-2; D gene uncertain. The CDR3 is 11 residues long. V lost 6 bases and J 8 bases, leaving 7 bases between the germline ends. Per the germline V gene, CDR1 is MNHEY and CDR2 is SVGAGI. The CDR3 spells CASRATGELFF. The CDR3 DNA sequence: TGTGCCAGCAGGGCGACAGGGGAGCTGTTTTTT.

This clonotype showed up just a few times. The rearrangement uses TRBV12-5 and TRBJ2-7, with D unclear. This CDR3 region has 13 residues. Trimming cost V 7 bases and J 4 bases, with 14 bases left between them. The V gene's germline CDR1 is LGHNT and CDR2 FRNRAP. The CDR3, as DNA: TGTGCTAGTGCCCCCAGGTCGCTTTACGAGCAGTACGTC. This gives the protein CASAPRSLYEQYV.

This clonotype occurred many times. The chain has TRBV19 and TRBJ2-1; 13 positions match TRBD2. Germline CDR1 reads LNHDA; CDR2 reads SQIVND (reference sequence). V lost 4 bases to trimming and J lost 7 bases; unmatched junction nucleotides: 1. This CDR3 region has 14 residues. DNA of the CDR3: TGTGCCAGTAGTAGGGGACTAGCGGGGAATGAGCAGTTCTTC. This encodes CASSRGLAGNEQFF.

In its sample, this clonotype was seen many times. This rearrangement joins TRBV15 to TRBJ2-6; D gene uncertain. The germline V and J ends were trimmed by 3 bases and 0 bases, with 9 bases remaining between them. This CDR3 is built from 16 residues. CDR1 LNHNV and CDR2 YYDKDF come from the germline V gene (reference sequence). CDR3 DNA: TGTGCCACCAGCAGGGGCAGATACTCTGGGGCCAACGTCCTGACTTTC. The encoded protein is CATSRGRYSGANVLTF.

Details on this clonotype: A much larger clonotype is one base distant, so this may be a read error. This chain connects TRBV5-1 to TRBJ2-6, with D perhaps matching TRBD1 (5 bases). The CDR3 is 14 amino acids. Germline CDR1 reads SGHRS; CDR2 reads YFSETQ. CDR3 in DNA: TGCGCCAGCAGTGAGAGGTCTGGGGCCAACATCCTGACTTTC. Residues: CASSERSGANILTF.

This clonotype was seen a handful of times. V and J are TRBV14 and TRBJ2-7, with a tentative D call TRBD2 (7 bases). Germline assignment: CDR1 SGHDN and CDR2 FVKESK. Trimming cost V 7 bases and J 3 bases, with 22 bases left between them. The CDR3 runs 16 residues. CDR3 DNA sequence: TGTGCCAGCAACACACTCAGGGGCGGGGGTGTCTACGAGCAGTACTTC. Translated: CASNTLRGGGVYEQYF.